The 13 T cell receptor beta chains presented below share a single source sample, sequenced in a study of blood T cell repertoires in COVID-19. Profiling relied on immunoSEQ multiplex PCR, and the TCRdb table lists in-frame clones only, not all of them. Of about 120,000 clones listed, about four fifths are singletons. Material: peripheral blood. The receptors shown here come from a man aged 25-45 years with COVID-19, enrolled during active disease.

This chain joins TRBV4-2 and TRBJ2-5; possibly TRBD2 for D (5 bases). The CDR3 totals 11 residues. V was trimmed by 8 bases and J by 5 bases, leaving 9 bases between them. Germline V gene sequence: CDR1 LGHNA, CDR2 YNFKEQ. The CDR3 bases are TGTGCCAGCGGGGAGTGGGAGACCCAGTACTTC. Translating it yields CASGEWETQYF.

V and J are TRBV18 and TRBJ2-7; D is perhaps TRBD2 (5 bases). Looked up from germline, CDR1 is KGHSH and CDR2 is LQKENI. CDR3 length: 15 residues. The germline V and J ends were trimmed by 3 bases and 1 base, with 13 bases remaining between them. CDR3 nucleotide sequence: TGTGCCAGCTCACCCCCTCCGGGGAGATCCTACGAGCAGTACTTC. This translates into CASSPPPGRSYEQYF.

This clone was found once. The V gene is TRBV14, the J gene TRBJ2-4; the match to TRBD2 covers 10 bases. CDR1 and CDR2 from the germline V gene are SGHDN and FVKESK. The CDR3 sequence is 18 residues long. V shed 1 base, J shed 5 bases, and the junction held 11 bases outside the gene matches. The CDR3 loop reads CASSQGFLAGDSENIQYF. The CDR3 DNA reads TGTGCCAGCAGCCAAGGGTTCCTAGCGGGAGATAGCGAAAACATTCAGTACTTC.

The CDR3 loop is CASSFLQGTPGGYTF. The CDR3 nucleotides are TGTGCCAGCAGCTTCCTACAGGGCACCCCGGGCGGCTACACCTTC. The chain uses TRBV5-4 and TRBJ1-2, with D maybe TRBD1 (6 bases). The germline gives CDR1 SGHNT, CDR2 YYREEE (reference sequence). Trimming took 2 bases from V and 8 from J, leaving 19 bases between them. The CDR3 consists of 15 residues.

In its sample, this clone was seen once. The chain links TRBV29-1 to TRBJ2-1; D ambiguous. Trimming cost V 3 bases and J 8 bases, with 20 bases left between them. CDR3 length: 15 residues. Germline loops: CDR1 SQVTM, CDR2 ANQGSEA. The CDR3 nucleotides are TGCAGCGTTGATAAGGAGAAAAACCCCGTGGATGAGCAGTTCTTC. This gives the protein CSVDKEKNPVDEQFF.

This clone has ten or more counts. V and J are TRBV7-8 and TRBJ1-5; D perhaps matches TRBD1 (6 bases). The CDR3 is 15 amino acids. Germline CDR1 reads SGHVS; CDR2 reads FQNEAQ. Trimming took 1 base from V and 0 from J, leaving 7 bases between them. CDR3 in DNA: TGTGCCAGCAGCTTAGGGACAGATAGCAATCAGCCCCAGCATTTT. Amino acid sequence: CASSLGTDSNQPQHF. The entire variable domain, with the rest obtained from reference TRBV7-8 and TRBJ1-5, is as follows: GAGVSQSPRYKVAKRGQDVALRCDPISGHVSLFWYQQALGQGPEFLTYFQNEAQLDKSGLPSDRFFAERPEGSVSTLKIQRTQQEDSAVYLCASSLGTDSNQPQHFGDGTRLSIL.

This clone was seen only a few times. The chain links TRBV3-1 (or the pseudogene TRBV3-2) to TRBJ1-3; 8 bases match TRBD1. V shed 4 bases, J shed 7 bases, and the junction held 0 bases outside the gene matches. CDR3 size: 12 residues. The germline V gene has CDR1 LGHDT and CDR2 YNNKEL (reference sequence). CDR3 nucleotide sequence: TGTGCCAGCAGCCGACAGGGGAACACCATATATTTT. Its translation: CASSRQGNTIYF.

The CDR3 spells CASSTTDPIGAGEKDYNEQFF. The CDR3 region has the DNA TGTGCCAGCAGCACTACTGACCCCATCGGGGCGGGGGAGAAGGACTACAATGAGCAGTTCTTC. The chain joins TRBV7-9 to TRBJ2-1; TRBD2 matches at 7 bases. V trimming: 5 bases; J trimming: 3 bases; junction bases outside the gene matches: 25. The CDR3 is made up of 21 amino acids. Germline V gives CDR1 SEHNR, CDR2 FQNEAQ (reference sequence).

Turning to this clone: Other DNA variants within this sample encode the same CDR3. V gene TRBV27 combines with J gene TRBJ2-5; 7 bases align to TRBD2. CDR1 and CDR2 (germline): MNHEY, SMNVEV (reference sequence). V dropped 3 bases and J dropped 4; count of bases not matched to a gene: 2. The CDR3 is 13 residues long. The CDR3 region has the DNA TGTGCCAGCAGTTTTGGGAGGGGAGAGACCCAGTACTTC. Translating gives CASSFGRGETQYF.

In this sample, this clone turned up a few times. This CDR3 is CASSQAPIWTSGRDTQYF. The CDR3, as DNA: TGTGCCAGCAGCCAAGCCCCCATCTGGACTAGCGGCAGAGATACGCAGTATTTT. The chain has TRBV4-2 and TRBJ2-3; 10 bases are a match to TRBD2. From germline, CDR1 is LGHNA and CDR2 YNFKEQ. CDR3 size: 18 residues. J lost 5 bases, V lost 1 base, and 12 bases had no gene match.

The rearrangement joins TRBV5-1 to TRBJ1-5, with D maybe TRBD1 (6 bases). The V gene lost 0 bases and the J gene lost 5 bases, with 12 bases spanning the gap. Germline assignment: CDR1 SGHRS and CDR2 YFSETQ. The CDR3 is 15 residues long. In DNA form, the CDR3 reads TGCGCCAGCAGCTTGGGGACCCAGGGGCATCAGCCCCAGCATTTT. It codes for CASSLGTQGHQPQHF. Using reference TRBV5-1 and TRBJ1-5 for the parts outside the CDR3, the full variable domain is KAGVTQTPRYLIKTRGQQVTLSCSPISGHRSVSWYQQTPGQGLQFLFEYFSETQRNKGNFPGRFSGRQFSNSRSEMNVSTLELGDSALYLCASSLGTQGHQPQHFGDGTRLSIL.

The chain has TRBV5-4 and TRBJ2-7; D may be TRBD1 (6 bases). Trimming cost V 4 bases and J 1 base, with 6 bases left between them. Per the germline V gene, CDR1 is SGHNT and CDR2 is YYREEE (reference sequence). The CDR3 sequence is 12 residues long. CDR3 sequence (DNA): TGTGCCAGCAGCGGACAGTCCTACGAGCAGTACTTC. Protein: CASSGQSYEQYF. Filled out from reference TRBV5-4 and TRBJ2-7, the complete variable domain reads ETGVTQSPTHLIKTRGQQVTLRCSSQSGHNTVSWYQQALGQGPQFIFQYYREEENGRGNFPPRFSGLQFPNYSSELNVNALELDDSALYLCASSGQSYEQYFGPGTRLTVT.

The chain combines TRBV11-3 with TRBJ1-5; 8 bases agree with TRBD1. The J segment lost 7 bases and the V segment lost 5 bases, leaving 7 bases of the junction unmatched. Per germline, CDR1 SGHNT and CDR2 YENEEA. This CDR3 has 14 residues. Written as DNA, the CDR3 is TGTGCCAGCAGCCAAGGACAGGGATCCCAGCCCCAGCATTTT. Amino acids: CASSQGQGSQPQHF.